These 24 T cell receptor beta chains originate from one sample sequenced in a study of human T cells and chemical hapten exposure. TCRdb redid the calling of the RACE reads with MiXCR, one entry per CDR3 protein. Among approximately 87,000 distinct CDR3 sequences listed, about an eighth were seen once. Time point specified: patch test 2, 6 weeks after DPC sensitization. Treatment noted: therapeutic diphenylcyclopropenone sensitization with weekly scalp DPC. The sequencing used whole blood, collected in connection with sensitization to the hapten diphenylcyclopropenone (DPC). The receptors shown here come from a woman aged 35 to 49 with alopecia areata. Some clones in this sample may be carry-over from other donors' samples.

This clonotype has just a few counts. The J gene is TRBJ2-2, the V gene TRBV3-1, with D perhaps matching TRBD2 (5 bases). The CDR3 contains 16 residues. Germline V CDR1 and CDR2: LGHDT, YNNKEL (reference sequence). The V and J ends lost 1 base and 3 bases respectively, with 12 bases between them. The CDR3 region has the DNA TGTGCCAGCAGCCAAGGAAGACTATATTACACCGGGGAGCTGTTTTTT. Protein sequence: CASSQGRLYYTGELFF.

This clonotype was seen ten or more times. V usage is TRBV3-1 and J usage is TRBJ2-7; 10 bases agree with TRBD2. The CDR3 spans 14 residues. J lost 5 bases, V lost 2 bases, and 3 bases had no gene match. CDR1 is LGHDT and CDR2 is YNNKEL in the germline V gene (reference sequence). This CDR3 reads CASSQLAGEDEQYF. The CDR3 DNA is TGTGCCAGCAGCCAACTAGCGGGGGAGGACGAGCAGTACTTC.

The V and J genes are TRBV7-2 and TRBJ2-1; 10 positions match TRBD2. The CDR3 has 15 amino acids. The V and J ends lost 4 bases and 2 bases, in that order; junction bases with no gene match: 2. The germline CDR1 and CDR2 sequences are SGHTA and FQGNSA. The CDR3 DNA sequence: TGTGCCAGCAGCTCCCTAGCGGGGGCCTACAATGAGCAGTTCTTC. Protein product: CASSSLAGAYNEQFF.

This clonotype was seen a handful of times. V is TRBV7-9 and J is TRBJ1-5; no clear D gene. CDR3 length equals 15 residues. V dropped 1 base and J dropped 0 bases, with 7 bases sitting between them. CDR1 SEHNR and CDR2 FQNEAQ come from the germline V gene (reference sequence). CDR3 nucleotide sequence: TGTGCCAGCAGCTTAGGATGGGGTAGCAATCAGCCCCAGCATTTT. It encodes CASSLGWGSNQPQHF.

The chain carries TRBV6-1 and TRBJ1-5, with 10 bases that match TRBD1. The CDR3 sequence is 15 residues long. Germline CDR1 reads MNHNS; CDR2 reads SASEGT. J lost 4 bases, V lost 9 bases, and 9 bases had no gene match. CDR3 loop: CASLEWGQGNQPQHF. The CDR3 DNA reads TGTGCCAGTCTCGAATGGGGACAGGGGAATCAGCCCCAGCATTTT.

This clonotype has ten or more counts. The chain joins TRBV6-1 to TRBJ2-1; D may match TRBD1 or TRBD2 (7 bases each). Germline values: CDR1 MNHNS, CDR2 SASEGT. V was pared by 7 bases and J by 3 bases, with 13 bases between. This CDR3 spans 14 amino acids. As DNA, the CDR3 is TGTGCCAGCATAGGGGGGGACAGCTACAATGAGCAGTTCTTC. Translation gives CASIGGDSYNEQFF.

This clonotype was counted a few times. The CDR3 spells CASSHRASTTQETQYF. The CDR3 DNA follows: TGTGCCAGCAGCCACCGAGCGTCCACTACCCAAGAGACCCAGTACTTC. V and J are TRBV3-1 and TRBJ2-5; D not resolved. Between the trimmed V and J ends, which lost 3 bases and 1 base, there was a span of 15 bases. In germline, CDR1 is LGHDT, CDR2 YNNKEL (reference sequence). This CDR3 has 16 amino acids.

Ten or more counts support this clonotype. V gene TRBV3-1 combines with J gene TRBJ2-1; 8 bases align to TRBD1. V was clipped by 7 bases and J by 1 base; unmatched bases: 6. Per the germline V gene, CDR1 is LGHDT and CDR2 is YNNKEL (reference sequence). The CDR3 spans 15 residues. CDR3 sequence: CASTEDRGSYNEQFF. The DNA of the CDR3 is TGTGCCAGCACCGAAGACAGGGGTTCCTACAATGAGCAGTTCTTC.

The table lists this clonotype with many counts. The J gene is TRBJ2-5, the V gene TRBV20-1, with a possible D match to TRBD2 (7 bases). Per the germline V gene, CDR1 is DFQATT and CDR2 is SNEGSKA (reference sequence). The CDR3 length is 13 residues. The CDR3: CSGKGGPQETQYF. In DNA form, the CDR3 reads TGCAGCGGGAAGGGGGGGCCCCAAGAGACCCAGTACTTC.

This chain links TRBV19 with TRBJ2-5; 9 bases match TRBD1. The germline CDR1 and CDR2 sequences are LNHDA and SQIVND (reference sequence). CDR3 length equals 14 residues. The trim removed 5 bases at V and 5 bases at J, leaving 6 bases unmatched. The CDR3 loop is CASSVGTGRETQYF. CDR3 DNA sequence: TGTGCCAGTAGTGTCGGGACAGGGAGGGAGACCCAGTACTTC.

This clonotype was recorded a few times. This CDR3 reads CASSLSGAYNEQFF. CDR3 in DNA: TGTGCCAGCAGCTTAAGCGGGGCCTACAATGAGCAGTTCTTC. The chain is built from TRBV7-9 and TRBJ2-1, with 7 bases that match TRBD2. The CDR3 length is 14 residues. Germline lookup yields CDR1 SEHNR and CDR2 FQNEAQ (reference sequence). The V segment lost 2 bases and the J segment 2 bases; nucleotides outside the gene matches: 0.

This clonotype showed up many times. The chain uses TRBV5-1 and TRBJ2-2; D call uncertain. The CDR3 runs 11 residues. Germline loops: CDR1 SGHRS, CDR2 YFSETQ. V lost 5 bases to trimming and J lost 3 bases, with 2 bases between them. The CDR3 protein is CASRYTGELFF. The CDR3, as DNA: TGCGCCAGCAGGTACACCGGGGAGCTGTTTTTT.

A few counts support this clonotype. This chain connects TRBV20-1 to TRBJ2-2; D may be TRBD1 (5 bases). Trimming removed 5 bases at V and 1 base at J, with 14 bases between. Germline V gene sequence: CDR1 DFQATT, CDR2 SNEGSKA (reference sequence). The CDR3 length is 15 residues. CDR3 sequence (DNA): TGCAGTGCTTGGAAGGGGCGCGGGAACACCGGGGAGCTGTTTTTT. Its protein is CSAWKGRGNTGELFF.

This clonotype was found a few times. V and J are TRBV20-1 and TRBJ1-1, with D uncertain. CDR3 length: 11 amino acids. The V gene's germline CDR1 is DFQATT and CDR2 SNEGSKA (reference sequence). V lost 2 bases, J lost 10 bases, and 11 bases lay in between. The CDR3 loop reads CSARRAWGAFF. The CDR3 coding sequence is TGCAGTGCTAGAAGGGCCTGGGGAGCTTTCTTT.

At least ten counts were recorded for this clonotype. The junction shows a germline mismatch at one end, possibly a read error. This chain joins TRBV9 and TRBJ2-1; 12 bases map to TRBD2. The CDR3 runs to 20 residues. CDR1 is SGDLS and CDR2 is YYNGEE in the germline V gene. This CDR3 reads CASSVATSSGRGTNVGEQSF. The CDR3 DNA follows: TGTGCCAGCAGCGTAGCTACGTCTAGCGGGAGGGGGACGAATGTGGGTGAGCAGTCCTTC.

Comments on this clonotype: A much larger clone sits a single nucleotide away, making a read error possible. This chain joins TRBV6-2 or TRBV6-3 and TRBJ2-1; D unresolved. CDR3 length equals 12 residues. CDR1 is MNHEY and CDR2 is SVGEGT in the germline V gene. The CDR3 here is CASKNQYNKQFF. The CDR3 nucleotides read TGTGCCAGCAAAAACCAGTACAATAAGCAGTTCTTC.

This chain uses TRBV23-1 with TRBJ2-4, with D tentatively TRBD1 or TRBD2 (5 bases each). TRBV23-1 is an ORF, with its function uncertain. Trimming removed 0 bases from V and 5 bases from J, with 17 bases in between. CDR3 length: 17 amino acids. The CDR3 is CASSQSGGHRGQNIQYF. The CDR3 DNA reads as TGCGCCAGCAGTCAATCTGGAGGTCATCGGGGCCAAAACATTCAGTACTTC.

The chain carries TRBV14 and TRBJ1-6; TRBD1 is a possible D gene (5 bases). The CDR3 length is 15 residues. V lost 3 bases, J lost 1 base, and 7 bases lay in between. CDR1 is SGHDN and CDR2 is FVKESK in the germline V gene. The CDR3 region is CASSHGGSYNSPLHF. In nucleotides, the CDR3 is TGTGCCAGCAGCCACGGGGGTTCCTATAATTCACCCCTCCACTTT.

The gene calls are TRBV25-1 and TRBJ1-1; D possibly corresponds to TRBD1 (5 bases). This CDR3 contains 14 residues. The germline V gene has CDR1 MGHDK and CDR2 SYGVNS. V was trimmed by 7 bases and J by 4 bases, leaving 16 bases between them. Here the CDR3 reads CASTVQGFATEAFF. CDR3 bases: TGTGCCAGCACCGTTCAGGGATTCGCCACTGAAGCTTTCTTT.

The chain joins TRBV29-1 to TRBJ1-5; weak D call: TRBD1 (5 bases). V lost 6 bases and J 2 bases, leaving 11 bases between the germline ends. This CDR3 region has 13 residues. The V gene's germline CDR1 is SQVTM and CDR2 ANQGSEA. CDR3 sequence reads: CSVGDGRNQPQHF. As DNA, the CDR3 is TGCAGCGTCGGGGACGGCCGCAATCAGCCCCAGCATTTT.

The V call is TRBV29-1, the J call TRBJ2-1; possible D gene TRBD2, 5 bases. This CDR3 spans 15 amino acids. Germline lookup yields CDR1 SQVTM and CDR2 ANQGSEA. The CDR3 is CGALMLAGSYNEQFF. The DNA for the CDR3 is TGCGGCGCCCTGATGTTGGCGGGCTCCTACAATGAGCAGTTCTTC.

This clonotype was seen a handful of times. This rearrangement joins TRBV12-3 or TRBV12-4 to TRBJ1-5; D possibly corresponds to TRBD1 (6 bases). Trimming stripped 5 bases from V and 4 bases from J, with 12 bases between. This CDR3 has 14 amino acids. In DNA form, the CDR3 reads TGTGCCAGCAGTCCTGGGACAAGAAATCAGCCCCAGCATTTT. It specifies CASSPGTRNQPQHF.

This clonotype was seen a handful of times. V and J are TRBV28 and TRBJ1-1; D remains unclear. With 4 bases removed from V and 0 bases from J, the gap between germline ends came to 9 bases. Germline-derived CDR1 and CDR2 are MDHEN and SYDVKM. This CDR3 spans 14 amino acids. The CDR3 spells CASSSYTLNTEAFF. The CDR3 DNA follows: TGTGCCAGCAGTTCTTACACTTTGAACACTGAAGCTTTCTTT.

This chain joins TRBV6-2 or TRBV6-3 and TRBJ1-2; maybe TRBD1 (5 bases). The V and J ends lost 6 bases and 0 bases respectively, with 11 bases between them. The CDR3 totals 14 residues. Germline V CDR1 and CDR2: MNHEY, SVGEGT. CDR3 DNA sequence: TGTGCCAGCAGGGAACCGGGACCTAACTATGGCTACACCTTC. It codes for CASREPGPNYGYTF.